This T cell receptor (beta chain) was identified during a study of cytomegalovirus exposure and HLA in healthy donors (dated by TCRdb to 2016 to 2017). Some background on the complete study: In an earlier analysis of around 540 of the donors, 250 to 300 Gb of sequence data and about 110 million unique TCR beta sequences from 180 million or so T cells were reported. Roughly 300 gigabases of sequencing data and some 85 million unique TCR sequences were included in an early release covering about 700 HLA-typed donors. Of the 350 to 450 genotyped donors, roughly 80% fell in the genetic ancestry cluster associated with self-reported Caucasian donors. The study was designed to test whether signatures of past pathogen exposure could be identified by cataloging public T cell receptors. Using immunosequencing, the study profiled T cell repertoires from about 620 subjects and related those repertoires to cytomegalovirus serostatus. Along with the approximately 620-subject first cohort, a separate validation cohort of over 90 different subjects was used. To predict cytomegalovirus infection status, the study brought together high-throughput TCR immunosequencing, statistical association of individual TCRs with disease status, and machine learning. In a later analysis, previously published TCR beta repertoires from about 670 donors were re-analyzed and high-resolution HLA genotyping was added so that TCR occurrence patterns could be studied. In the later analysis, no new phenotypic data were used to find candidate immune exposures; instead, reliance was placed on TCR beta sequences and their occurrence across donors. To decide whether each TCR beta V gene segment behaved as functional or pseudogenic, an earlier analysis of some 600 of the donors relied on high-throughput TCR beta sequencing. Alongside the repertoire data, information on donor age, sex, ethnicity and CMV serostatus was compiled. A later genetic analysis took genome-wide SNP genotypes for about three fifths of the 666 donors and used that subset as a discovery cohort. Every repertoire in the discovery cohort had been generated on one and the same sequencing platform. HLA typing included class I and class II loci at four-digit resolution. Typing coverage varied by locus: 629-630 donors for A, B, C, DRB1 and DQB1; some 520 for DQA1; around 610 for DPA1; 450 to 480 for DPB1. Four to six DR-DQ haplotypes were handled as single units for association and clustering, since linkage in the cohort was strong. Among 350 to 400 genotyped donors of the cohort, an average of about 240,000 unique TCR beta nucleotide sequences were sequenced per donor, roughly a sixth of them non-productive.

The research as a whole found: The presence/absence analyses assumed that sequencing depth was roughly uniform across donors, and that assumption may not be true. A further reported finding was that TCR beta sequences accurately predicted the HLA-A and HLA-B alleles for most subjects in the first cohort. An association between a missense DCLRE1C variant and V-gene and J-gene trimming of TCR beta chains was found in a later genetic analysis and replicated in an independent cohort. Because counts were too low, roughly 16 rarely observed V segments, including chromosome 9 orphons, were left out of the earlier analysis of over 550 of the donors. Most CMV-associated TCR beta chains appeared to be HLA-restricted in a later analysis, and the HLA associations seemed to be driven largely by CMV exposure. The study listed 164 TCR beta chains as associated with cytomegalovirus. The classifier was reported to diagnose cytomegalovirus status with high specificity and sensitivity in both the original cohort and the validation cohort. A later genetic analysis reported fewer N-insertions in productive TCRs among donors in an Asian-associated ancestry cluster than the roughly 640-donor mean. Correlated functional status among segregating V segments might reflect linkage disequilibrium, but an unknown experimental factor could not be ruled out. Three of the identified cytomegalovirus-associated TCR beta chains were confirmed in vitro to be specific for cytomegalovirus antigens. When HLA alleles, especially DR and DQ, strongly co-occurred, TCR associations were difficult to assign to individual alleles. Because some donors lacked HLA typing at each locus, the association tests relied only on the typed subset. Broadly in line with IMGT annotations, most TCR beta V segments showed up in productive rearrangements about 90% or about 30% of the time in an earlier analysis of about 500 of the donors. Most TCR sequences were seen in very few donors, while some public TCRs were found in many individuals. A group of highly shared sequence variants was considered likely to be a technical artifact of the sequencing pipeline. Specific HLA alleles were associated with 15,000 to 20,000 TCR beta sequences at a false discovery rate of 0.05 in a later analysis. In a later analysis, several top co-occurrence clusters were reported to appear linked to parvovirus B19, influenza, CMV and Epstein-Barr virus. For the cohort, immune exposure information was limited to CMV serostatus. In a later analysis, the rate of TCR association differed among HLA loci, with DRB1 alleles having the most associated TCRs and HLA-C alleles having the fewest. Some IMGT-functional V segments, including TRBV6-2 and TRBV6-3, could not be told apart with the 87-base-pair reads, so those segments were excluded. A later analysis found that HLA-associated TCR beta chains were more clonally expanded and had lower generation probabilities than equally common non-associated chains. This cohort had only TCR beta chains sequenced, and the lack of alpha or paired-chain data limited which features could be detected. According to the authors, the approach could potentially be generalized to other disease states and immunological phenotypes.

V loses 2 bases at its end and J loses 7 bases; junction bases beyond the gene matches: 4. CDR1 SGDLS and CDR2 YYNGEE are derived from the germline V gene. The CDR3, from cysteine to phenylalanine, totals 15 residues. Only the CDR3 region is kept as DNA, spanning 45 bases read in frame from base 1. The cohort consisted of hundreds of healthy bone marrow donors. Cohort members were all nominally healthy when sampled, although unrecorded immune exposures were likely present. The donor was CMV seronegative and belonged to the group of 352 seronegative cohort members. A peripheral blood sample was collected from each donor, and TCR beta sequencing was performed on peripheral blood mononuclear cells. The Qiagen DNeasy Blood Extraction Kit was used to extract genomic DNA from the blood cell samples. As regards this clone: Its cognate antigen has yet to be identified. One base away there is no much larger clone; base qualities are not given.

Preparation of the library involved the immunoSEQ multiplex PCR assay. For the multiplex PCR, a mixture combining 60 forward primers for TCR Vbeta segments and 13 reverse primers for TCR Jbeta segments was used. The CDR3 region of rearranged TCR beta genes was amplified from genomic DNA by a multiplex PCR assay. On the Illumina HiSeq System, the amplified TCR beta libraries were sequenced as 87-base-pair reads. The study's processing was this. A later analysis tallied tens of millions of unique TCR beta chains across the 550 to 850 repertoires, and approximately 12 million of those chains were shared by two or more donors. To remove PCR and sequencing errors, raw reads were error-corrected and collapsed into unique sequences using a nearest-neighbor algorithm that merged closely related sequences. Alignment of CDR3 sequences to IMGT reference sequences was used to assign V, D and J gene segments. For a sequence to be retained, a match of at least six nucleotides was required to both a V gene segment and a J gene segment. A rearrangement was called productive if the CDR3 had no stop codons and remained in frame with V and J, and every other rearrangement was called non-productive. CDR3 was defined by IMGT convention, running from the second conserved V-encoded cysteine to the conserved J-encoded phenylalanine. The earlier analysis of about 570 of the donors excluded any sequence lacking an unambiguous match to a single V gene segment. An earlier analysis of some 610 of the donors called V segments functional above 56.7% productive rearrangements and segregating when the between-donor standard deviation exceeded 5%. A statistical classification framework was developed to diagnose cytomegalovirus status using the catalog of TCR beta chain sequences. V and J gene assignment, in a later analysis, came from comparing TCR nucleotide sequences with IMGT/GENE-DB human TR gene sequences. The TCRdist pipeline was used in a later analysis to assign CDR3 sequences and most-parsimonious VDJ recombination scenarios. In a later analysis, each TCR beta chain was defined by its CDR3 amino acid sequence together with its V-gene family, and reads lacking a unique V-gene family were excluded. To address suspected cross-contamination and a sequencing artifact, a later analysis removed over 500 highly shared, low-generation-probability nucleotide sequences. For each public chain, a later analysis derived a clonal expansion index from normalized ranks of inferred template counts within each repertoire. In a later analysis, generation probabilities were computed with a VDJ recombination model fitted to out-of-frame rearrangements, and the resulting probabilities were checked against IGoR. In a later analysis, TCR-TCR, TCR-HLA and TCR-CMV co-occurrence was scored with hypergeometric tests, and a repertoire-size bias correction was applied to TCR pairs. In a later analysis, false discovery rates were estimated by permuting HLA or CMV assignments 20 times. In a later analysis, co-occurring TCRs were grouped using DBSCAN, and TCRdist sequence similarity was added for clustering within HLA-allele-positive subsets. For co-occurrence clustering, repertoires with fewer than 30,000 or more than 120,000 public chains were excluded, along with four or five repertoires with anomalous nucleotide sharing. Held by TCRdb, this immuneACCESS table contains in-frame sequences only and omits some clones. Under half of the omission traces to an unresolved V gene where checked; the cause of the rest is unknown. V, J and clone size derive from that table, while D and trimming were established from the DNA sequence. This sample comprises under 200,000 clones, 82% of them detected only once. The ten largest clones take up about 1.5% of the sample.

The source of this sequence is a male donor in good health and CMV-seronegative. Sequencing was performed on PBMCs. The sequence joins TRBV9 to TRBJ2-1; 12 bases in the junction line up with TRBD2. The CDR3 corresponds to CASSVRTSGRNEQFF. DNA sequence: TGTGCCAGCAGCGTGCGCACTAGCGGGAGGAATGAGCAGTTCTTC.